The 19 T cell receptor beta chains in this list originate from one sample, sequenced in a study of T cell changes during pregnancy in multiple sclerosis. Using immunoSEQ multiplex PCR, the repertoire was profiled, and TCRdb retains in-frame clones only, with some absent. The sample holds roughly 38,000 clones, about 90% seen once. The sequencing here drew on CD4+ T cells from peripheral blood mononuclear cells, taken after pregnancy. All receptors come from a female donor in good health, enrolled as a control in a pregnancy study.

The CDR3 DNA reads TGTGCCAGCAGTGGACAGGGGAGGCAGCCCCAGCATTTT. Residues: CASSGQGRQPQHF. This chain joins TRBV28 and TRBJ1-5, with TRBD1 matching over 9 bases. After removal of 5 bases from V and 7 bases from J, the junction contained 3 bases not matched to a gene. The length of the CDR3 is 13 residues. The germline CDR1 and CDR2 sequences are MDHEN and SYDVKM.

V and J are TRBV4-2 and TRBJ1-5, with 8 bases identical to TRBD1. The CDR3 is 16 residues long. Germline loops: CDR1 LGHNA, CDR2 YNFKEQ. V was clipped by 0 bases and J by 6 bases; unmatched bases: 7. The DNA for the CDR3 is TGTGCCAGCAGCCAAGACAGGGGGCGGAGGGGTCAGCCCCAGCATTTT. Translated, it gives CASSQDRGRRGQPQHF.

The gene calls are TRBV7-2 and TRBJ2-7; 9 bases map to TRBD2. Germline lookup yields CDR1 SGHTA and CDR2 FQGNSA. V lost 5 bases to trimming and J lost 2 bases; unmatched junction nucleotides: 4. CDR3 length equals 14 residues. The CDR3 loop reads CASSTSGGPYEQYF. The CDR3 DNA reads as TGTGCCAGCAGCACAAGCGGGGGGCCCTACGAGCAGTACTTC.

The chain carries TRBV5-4 and TRBJ2-2, with a possible D match to TRBD1 (5 bases). There are 17 residues in the CDR3. In germline, CDR1 is SGHNT, CDR2 YYREEE (reference sequence). V shed 4 bases and J shed 3 bases, with 19 bases lying between them. CDR3 loop: CASSQPPGREYTGELFF. The CDR3 coding sequence is TGTGCCAGCAGCCAACCACCGGGCAGGGAATACACCGGGGAGCTGTTTTTT.

The chain is built from TRBV6-5 and TRBJ1-4; no reliable D call. Trimming removed 5 bases at V and 2 bases at J, with 12 bases between. CDR1 is MNHEY and CDR2 is SVGAGI in the germline V gene. The CDR3 extends over 15 amino acids. CDR3 protein: CASSPAPETNEKLFF. The CDR3 region has the DNA TGTGCCAGCAGTCCCGCCCCGGAGACTAATGAAAAACTGTTTTTT.

The rearrangement joins TRBV29-1 to TRBJ2-3; 8 nucleotides line up with TRBD2. V shed 3 bases and J 7 bases; nucleotides not matched to a gene: 9. Per germline, CDR1 SQVTM and CDR2 ANQGSEA. The CDR3 has 14 residues. The CDR3 nucleotides are TGCAGCGTTGATGATGAGCGGGAGCCCTATACGCAGTATTTT. Protein product: CSVDDEREPYTQYF.

The sample holds one count of this clone. J is TRBJ1-2 and V is TRBV19; possible D gene TRBD1, 5 bases. This CDR3 spans 17 amino acids. Germline V gives CDR1 LNHDA, CDR2 SQIVND (reference sequence). Trimming removed 6 bases from V and 0 bases from J, with 20 bases in between. The CDR3 sequence: CASRVPSSWTPNYGYTF. DNA for the CDR3: TGTGCCAGTAGGGTCCCCTCTTCCTGGACACCTAACTATGGCTACACCTTC.

J is TRBJ2-5 and V is TRBV7-9, with D perhaps matching TRBD1 (6 bases). V was trimmed by 2 bases and J by 3 bases, leaving 13 bases between them. This CDR3 is 15 amino acids long. Germline CDR1 reads SEHNR; CDR2 reads FQNEAQ (reference sequence). The CDR3 bases are TGTGCCAGCAGCTTAAGCCGCCAGGGGAAAGAGACCCAGTACTTC. It specifies CASSLSRQGKETQYF. The entire variable domain, with the rest obtained from reference TRBV7-9 and TRBJ2-5, is as follows: DTGVSQNPRHKITKRGQNVTFRCDPISEHNRLYWYRQTLGQGPEFLTYFQNEAQLEKSRLLSDRFSAERPKGSFSTLEIQRTEQGDSAMYLCASSLSRQGKETQYFGPGTRLLVL.

The V call is TRBV14, the J call TRBJ2-7; 12 positions agree with TRBD2. Losses at the gene ends were 4 bases for V and 6 bases for J; bases not matched to a gene: 7. The CDR3 runs to 15 residues. CDR1 and CDR2 from the germline V gene are SGHDN and FVKESK. Written as DNA, the CDR3 is TGTGCCAGCAGCCCAGAGACTAGCGGGAGAGGCGAGCAGTACTTC. Protein product: CASSPETSGRGEQYF.

The V call is TRBV28, the J call TRBJ1-2; 9 nucleotides align to TRBD1. The J segment lost 4 bases and the V segment lost 6 bases, leaving 3 bases of the junction unmatched. The CDR3 runs 13 residues. Germline CDR1 is MDHEN and CDR2 is SYDVKM. The CDR3 here is CASSSGQGYGYTF. The CDR3 coding sequence is TGTGCCAGCAGCTCGGGACAGGGCTATGGCTACACCTTC.

The chain is built from TRBV9 and TRBJ1-4, with 7 bases identical to TRBD1. The trim removed 3 bases at V and 10 bases at J, leaving 6 bases unmatched. The CDR3 loop spans 13 amino acids. Germline V gives CDR1 SGDLS, CDR2 YYNGEE. CDR3 residues: CASSGDRSGKLFF. DNA of the CDR3: TGTGCCAGCAGCGGGGACAGATCTGGAAAACTGTTTTTT. The full variable domain, rest sourced from reference TRBV9 and TRBJ1-4, is DSGVTQTPKHLITATGQRVTLRCSPRSGDLSVYWYQQSLDQGLQFLIQYYNGEERAKGNILERFSAQQFPDLHSELNLSSLELGDSALYFCASSGDRSGKLFFGSGTQLSVL.

J is TRBJ2-5 and V is TRBV11-2; 9 nucleotides align to TRBD1. Germline V CDR1 and CDR2: SGHAT, FQNNGV. The CDR3 runs 16 residues. Germline trimming cut 5 bases from V and 4 bases from J; bases unmatched to any gene: 11. CDR3 region: CASSTGGGVGRETQYF. In DNA form, the CDR3 reads TGTGCCAGCAGCACAGGGGGCGGGGTCGGGAGAGAGACCCAGTACTTC.

The rearrangement links TRBV28 to TRBJ2-2; 9 nucleotides agree with TRBD1. This CDR3 is built from 15 residues. The J segment lost 5 bases and the V segment lost 3 bases, leaving 4 bases of the junction unmatched. The germline gives CDR1 MDHEN, CDR2 SYDVKM. The CDR3 is CASSFRTGVTGELFF. In DNA, the CDR3 is TGTGCCAGCAGTTTTAGGACAGGGGTAACCGGGGAGCTGTTTTTT. Using reference TRBV28 and TRBJ2-2 for the parts outside the CDR3, the full variable domain is DVKVTQSSRYLVKRTGEKVFLECVQDMDHENMFWYRQDPGLGLRLIYFSYDVKMKEKGDIPEGYSVSREKKERFSLILESASTNQTSMYLCASSFRTGVTGELFFGEGSRLTVL.

The J gene is TRBJ1-5, the V gene TRBV4-1; D may be TRBD1 (5 bases). The CDR3 extends over 16 amino acids. V shed 0 bases and J shed 4 bases, with 13 bases lying between them. Looked up from germline, CDR1 is MGHRA and CDR2 is YSYEKL. The CDR3 bases are TGCGCCAGCAGCCAAGAGGGGCTAGGCAGAAATCAGCCCCAGCATTTT. Translating it yields CASSQEGLGRNQPQHF.

This CDR3 is CASSIGGYQPQHF. The CDR3 DNA sequence: TGTGCCAGTAGTATAGGGGGCTATCAGCCCCAGCATTTT. The chain couples TRBV19 to TRBJ1-5; a possible D gene is TRBD1 (5 bases). The V end lost 1 base, the J end lost 5 bases, and 6 bases lay between the germline ends. CDR1 LNHDA and CDR2 SQIVND come from the germline V gene (reference sequence). The CDR3 runs to 13 residues.

The rearrangement uses TRBV5-6 and TRBJ1-4, with D perhaps TRBD1 (6 bases). V was cut by 6 bases and J by 5 bases, with 17 bases left in between. The germline V gene has CDR1 SGHDT and CDR2 YYEEEE. This CDR3 has 15 residues. Written as DNA, the CDR3 is TGTGCCAGCACCTGGTCGGGGGGGGCGAATGAAAAACTGTTTTTT. This encodes CASTWSGGANEKLFF.

The rearrangement uses TRBV19 and TRBJ2-1, with 13 bases matching TRBD2. The CDR3 length is 17 residues. CDR1 LNHDA and CDR2 SQIVND come from the germline V gene (reference sequence). V lost 5 bases and J lost 9; bases outside the gene matches: 13. The CDR3 loop reads CASSVGPGLAGLGEQFF. The CDR3 DNA follows: TGTGCCAGTAGTGTAGGACCGGGACTAGCGGGATTGGGTGAGCAGTTCTTC.

CDR3 sequence: CASSYDRGEYNEQFF. CDR3 in DNA: TGTGCCAGCAGCTACGACAGGGGGGAATACAATGAGCAGTTCTTC. This chain links TRBV5-4 with TRBJ2-1; 9 bases align to TRBD1. Trimming at V came to 3 bases and at J to 4 bases, leaving 5 bases not matched to a gene. The CDR3 covers 15 residues. The germline gives CDR1 SGHNT, CDR2 YYREEE (reference sequence).

V is TRBV11-2 and J is TRBJ1-2, with 7 bases aligning to TRBD1. V lost 5 bases, J lost 8 bases, and 11 bases stayed unmatched. Germline V gene data show CDR1 as SGHAT and CDR2 as FQNNGV. The CDR3 runs to 14 residues. The CDR3 sequence is CASSLSLDRDGYTF. The CDR3 nucleotides are TGTGCCAGCAGCCTGTCACTCGACAGGGACGGCTACACCTTC. The variable domain in full, completed from reference TRBV11-2 and TRBJ1-2, reads EAGVAQSPRYKIIEKRQSVAFWCNPISGHATLYWYQQILGQGPKLLIQFQNNGVVDDSQLPKDRFSAERLKGVDSTLKIQPAKLEDSAVYLCASSLSLDRDGYTFGSGTRLTVV.